This TCR beta chain is drawn from a study of blood T cell repertoires in COVID-19. Whole-study context: Samples of COVID-19 (acute and convalescent) were obtained from the United States, Italy and Spain. Nucleic acid was either cDNA or gDNA, and it came from T cells, B-cell-depleted T cells, or PBMCs.

The V gene lost 5 bases and the J gene lost 1 base, with 11 bases spanning the gap. Germline loops: CDR1 MNHEY, CDR2 SVGAGI. This CDR3 has 14 amino acids. Source study methods: By means of reference gene primer amplification, nucleated cell counts were estimated. Some clones are missing from TCRdb's copy, which holds only in-frame ones; the method was immunoSEQ multiplex PCR. V, J and clone size derive from that table, while D and trimming were established from the DNA sequence. The profile shows more than 150,000 clones, less than 85% of them singletons. The source is a human donor in a cohort sampled during active COVID-19. Sequencing was done on a sample of peripheral blood. V is TRBV6-5 and J is TRBJ1-1; a possible D gene is TRBD1 (6 bases). The chain's CDR3 is CASSPGHSNTEAFF. In DNA form, the CDR3 reads TGTGCCAGCAGTCCGGGACACTCGAACACTGAAGCTTTCTTT.